This T cell receptor (beta chain) originates from a study of patients and donors after allogeneic stem cell transplantation. TCRdb redid the calling of the RT-PCR reads with MiXCR, one entry per CDR3 protein. Of 190,000 or so distinct CDR3 sequences in the sample, around two fifths were seen once. A few counts support this clonotype. This CDR3 has 14 amino acids. Germline V gene sequence: CDR1 MNHEY, CDR2 SVGAGI. Trimming took off 6 bases at V and 3 bases at J, with 11 bases between the two ends. This sequence joins TRBV6-5 and TRBJ2-2; TRBD2 might be the D (5 bases). The sequence was obtained from a human donor who was either an allogeneic HSCT recipient or a stem cell or donor lymphocyte infusion donor (not recorded which). It is not recorded whose cells these are; they may come from a transplant donor. The sample was blood, either unsorted or a sorted T cell fraction (not recorded which). CDR3 region: CASSPEGYTGELFF. The CDR3 DNA sequence: TGTGCCAGCAGCCCTGAGGGATACACCGGGGAGCTGTTTTTT.